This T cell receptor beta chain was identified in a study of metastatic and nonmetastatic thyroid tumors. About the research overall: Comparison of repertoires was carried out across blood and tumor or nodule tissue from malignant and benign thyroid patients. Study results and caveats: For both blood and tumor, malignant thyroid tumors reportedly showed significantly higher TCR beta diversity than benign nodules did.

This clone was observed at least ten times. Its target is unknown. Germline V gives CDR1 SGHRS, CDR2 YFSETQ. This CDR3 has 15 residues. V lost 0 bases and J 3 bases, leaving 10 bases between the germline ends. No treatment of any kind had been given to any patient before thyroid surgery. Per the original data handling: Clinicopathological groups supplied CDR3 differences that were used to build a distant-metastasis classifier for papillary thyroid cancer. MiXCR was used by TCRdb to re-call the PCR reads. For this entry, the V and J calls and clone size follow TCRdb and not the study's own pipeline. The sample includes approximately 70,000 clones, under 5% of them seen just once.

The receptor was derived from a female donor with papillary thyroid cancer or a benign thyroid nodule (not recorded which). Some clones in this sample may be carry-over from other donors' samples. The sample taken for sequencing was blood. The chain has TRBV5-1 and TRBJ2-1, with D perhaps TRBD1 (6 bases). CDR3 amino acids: CASSLAGDHYNEQFF. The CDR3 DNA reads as TGCGCCAGCAGCTTGGCAGGGGATCACTACAATGAGCAGTTCTTC.